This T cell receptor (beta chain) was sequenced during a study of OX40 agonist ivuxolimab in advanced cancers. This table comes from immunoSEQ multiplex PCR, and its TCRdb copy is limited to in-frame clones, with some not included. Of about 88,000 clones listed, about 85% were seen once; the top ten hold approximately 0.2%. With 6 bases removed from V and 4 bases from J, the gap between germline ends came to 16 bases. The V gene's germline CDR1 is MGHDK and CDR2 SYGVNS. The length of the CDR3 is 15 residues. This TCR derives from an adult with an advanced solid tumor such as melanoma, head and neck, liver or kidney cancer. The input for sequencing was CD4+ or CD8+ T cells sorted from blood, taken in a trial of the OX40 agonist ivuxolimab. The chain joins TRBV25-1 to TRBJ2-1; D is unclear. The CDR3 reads CASRAARREYNEQFF. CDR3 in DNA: TGTGCCAGCAGAGCCGCGCGGCGAGAGTACAATGAGCAGTTCTTC.